This T cell receptor beta chain was retrieved from a study of CD4+ T cells in melanoma. Repertoires were generated with immunoSEQ multiplex PCR, while TCRdb's copy carries only in-frame clones and drops some. This sample has 10,000 to 13,000 clones; more than 60% occur once, and the top ten carry roughly 9%. This clone was detected only a few times. Trimming took 4 bases from V and 6 from J; bases not matched to a gene: 7. This CDR3 has 14 residues. CDR1 is MNHNY and CDR2 is SVGAGI in the germline V gene (reference sequence). This sequence joins TRBV6-6 and TRBJ1-2; 8 positions match TRBD1. The clonotype was recovered from a human donor with melanoma. The sample consisted of cells from a culture (not recorded whether cultured in vitro). The CDR3: CASSSQGGIDGYTF. The CDR3 DNA reads as TGTGCCAGCAGTTCACAGGGGGGCATAGATGGCTACACCTTC.